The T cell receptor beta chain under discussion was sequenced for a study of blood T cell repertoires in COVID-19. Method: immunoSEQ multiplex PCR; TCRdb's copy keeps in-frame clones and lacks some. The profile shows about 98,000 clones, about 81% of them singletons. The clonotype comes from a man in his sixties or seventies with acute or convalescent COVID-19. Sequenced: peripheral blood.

The CDR3 region has the DNA TGTGCCAGCAGCCAAGGGCCCCAAGAGACCCAGTACTTC. This translates into CASSQGPQETQYF. The V gene is TRBV3-1 (or the pseudogene TRBV3-2), the J gene TRBJ2-5, with D unclear. Trimming pared 1 base from V and 1 base from J, leaving 4 bases between. Germline CDR1 and CDR2: LGHDT and YNNKEL (reference sequence). The CDR3 runs to 13 residues.